The text below deals with one TCR beta chain. This CDR3 is built from 15 residues. Germline V gene lookup returns CDR1 SEHNR and CDR2 FQNEAQ (reference sequence). Trimming cost V 6 bases and J 8 bases; bases outside gene matches: 13. Via MiXCR, TCRdb re-called the PCR reads, giving one row per CDR3 protein. The sample carries more than 550,000 distinct CDR3 sequences, about 25% recorded once. These data originate in a study of molecular identifiers for immune sequencing clone quantification. The sequencing input was naive CD8+ T cells from blood, with Jurkat cell RNA spiked in. Stated subset: FACS-sorted CD8+CD4-CCR7+CD45RA+ naive T cells. The sequence came from a human donor in good health. Some libraries in this study had Jurkat cell RNA spiked in. V and J are TRBV7-9 and TRBJ2-1, with 7 nucleotides matching TRBD1. CDR3 residues: CASSNHRDSMHEQFF. CDR3 in DNA: TGTGCCAGCAGTAATCACCGGGACAGTATGCATGAGCAGTTCTTC.